In this sample, the clone carrying this TCR beta chain turned up many times. Its specificity is unknown. Looked up from germline, CDR1 is MNHEY and CDR2 is SVGAGI. The CDR3 runs 15 residues. The germline V and J ends were trimmed by 2 bases and 0 bases, with 10 bases remaining between them. The input was approximately 0.45 ug total RNA; TCR beta cDNA was made from it with a constant-region primer. Employing slightly modified ARM-PCR, three nested multiplex PCR rounds were run, and these gave rise to the TCR beta libraries. Two initial PCR rounds of around 9 cycles each paired TRBV1-TRBV30 forward primers with a C-beta reverse primer. MiXCR, applied by TCRdb to the multiplex PCR reads, yields one record per CDR3 protein. Found here are 100,000 to 150,000 distinct CDR3 sequences, 60% to 80% of them singletons; the top ten hold roughly 7.9%. Scientists recovered RNA and DNA together from roughly 20-30 mg of unsorted bulk tissue. Surgical resection treated primary liver carcinoma in the patients.

The record originates from a study of tumor-infiltrating lymphocytes in primary liver carcinoma. The overall study: Samples returned roughly 3.65 to 7.13 million productive TCRbeta reads, a yield that was similar across tissue types.

Whole-study results and caveats: Pairs comparing tumor with adjacent tissue or blood overlapped less than pairs drawn from tumor regions.

This sequence joins TRBV6-5 and TRBJ1-1, with a possible D match to TRBD1 (6 bases). The sample consisted of liver tumor tissue from sampling region 3. Subset specified: tumor region T3, left-lateral pole. The receptor was isolated from a woman aged 55-69 years with primary liver carcinoma and hepatitis B virus infection. CDR3 protein: CASSYGGALNTEAFF. Written as DNA, the CDR3 is TGTGCCAGCAGTTACGGGGGGGCGCTGAACACTGAAGCTTTCTTT.